The source of this T cell receptor (beta chain) is a study of cytomegalovirus exposure and HLA in healthy donors. Study-wide points: TCR beta V segments were, for the most part, productive about 90% or about 30% of the time in an earlier analysis. TCR beta chains associated with HLA were, in a later analysis, more clonally expanded than equally common others.

The CDR3 extends over 13 amino acids. V lost 3 bases to trimming and J lost 9 bases; unmatched junction nucleotides: 4. Germline lookup yields CDR1 SEHNR and CDR2 FQNEAQ (reference sequence). Vbeta (60) and Jbeta (13) primers were used in the PCR. Only in-frame clones appear in the TCRdb table, and some are missing; sequencing was by immunoSEQ multiplex PCR. The repertoire includes roughly 150,000 clones, around 80% of them detected once, and 1.5% sits in the top ten. Of note for this clone: Its specificity is unknown.

Sample: PBMCs. The source is a girl aged 10-17 years in good health and CMV-seropositive. This chain uses TRBV7-9 with TRBJ2-1, with TRBD2 identical over 8 bases. The chain's CDR3 is CASSFGGTSEQFF. For the CDR3, the DNA is TGTGCCAGCAGCTTTGGAGGGACTAGTGAGCAGTTCTTC.